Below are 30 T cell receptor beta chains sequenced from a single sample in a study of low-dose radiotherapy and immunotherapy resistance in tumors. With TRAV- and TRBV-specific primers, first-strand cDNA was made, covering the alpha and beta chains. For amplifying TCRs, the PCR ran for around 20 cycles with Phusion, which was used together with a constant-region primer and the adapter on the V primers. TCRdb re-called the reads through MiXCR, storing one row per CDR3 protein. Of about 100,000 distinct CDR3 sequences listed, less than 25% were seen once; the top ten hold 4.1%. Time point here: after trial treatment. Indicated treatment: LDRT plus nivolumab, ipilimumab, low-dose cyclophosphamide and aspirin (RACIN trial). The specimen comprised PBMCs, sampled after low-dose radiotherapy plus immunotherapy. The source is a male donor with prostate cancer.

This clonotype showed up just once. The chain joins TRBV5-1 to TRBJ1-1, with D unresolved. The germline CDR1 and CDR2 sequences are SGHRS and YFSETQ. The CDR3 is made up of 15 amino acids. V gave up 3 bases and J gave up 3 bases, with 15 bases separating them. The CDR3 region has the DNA TGCGCCAGCAGCTCCCGCCCTTCCCATGACACTGAAGCTTTCTTT. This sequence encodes CASSSRPSHDTEAFF.

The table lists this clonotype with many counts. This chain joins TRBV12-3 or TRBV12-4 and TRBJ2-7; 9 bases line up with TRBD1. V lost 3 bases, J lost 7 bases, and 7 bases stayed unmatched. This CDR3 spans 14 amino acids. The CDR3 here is CASSLAQGALEQYF. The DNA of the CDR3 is TGTGCCAGCAGTTTGGCACAGGGGGCACTTGAGCAGTACTTC.

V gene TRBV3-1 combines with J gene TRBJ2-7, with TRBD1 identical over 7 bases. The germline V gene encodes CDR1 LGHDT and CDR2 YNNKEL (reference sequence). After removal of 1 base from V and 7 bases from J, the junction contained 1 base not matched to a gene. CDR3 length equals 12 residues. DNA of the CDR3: TGTGCCAGCAGCCAAGTGGGACAGGAGCAGTACTTC. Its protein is CASSQVGQEQYF.

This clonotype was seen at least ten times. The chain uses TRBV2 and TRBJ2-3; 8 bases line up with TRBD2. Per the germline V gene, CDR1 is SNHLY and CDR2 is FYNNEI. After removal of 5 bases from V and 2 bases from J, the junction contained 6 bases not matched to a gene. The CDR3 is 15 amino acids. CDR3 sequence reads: CASSTRLAPTDTQYF. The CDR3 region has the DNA TGTGCCAGCAGTACTCGACTAGCGCCCACAGATACGCAGTATTTT.

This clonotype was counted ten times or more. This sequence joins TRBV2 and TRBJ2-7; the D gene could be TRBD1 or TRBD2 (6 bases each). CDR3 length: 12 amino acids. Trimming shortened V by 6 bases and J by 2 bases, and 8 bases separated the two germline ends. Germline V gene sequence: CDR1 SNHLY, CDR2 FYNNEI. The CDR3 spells CASRGGPYEQYF. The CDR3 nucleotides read TGTGCCAGCAGGGGGGGCCCCTACGAGCAGTACTTC.

DNA of the CDR3: TGCGCCAGCAGCCGGGGACTAGCGGGGAACAGCTACGAGCAGTACTTC. As protein: CASSRGLAGNSYEQYF. The chain is built from TRBV4-1 and TRBJ2-7; TRBD2 aligns across 13 bases. Unmatched junction bases numbered 6, after V lost 4 bases and J lost 3 bases. There are 16 residues in the CDR3. From germline, CDR1 is MGHRA and CDR2 YSYEKL.

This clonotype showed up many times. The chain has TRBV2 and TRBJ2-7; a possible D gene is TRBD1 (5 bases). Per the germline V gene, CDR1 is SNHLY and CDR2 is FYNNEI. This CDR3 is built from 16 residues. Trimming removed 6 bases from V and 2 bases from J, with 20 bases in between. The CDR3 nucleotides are TGTGCCAGCAGCTCCAGACAGACACCTACCACCTACGAGCAGTACTTC. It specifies CASSSRQTPTTYEQYF.

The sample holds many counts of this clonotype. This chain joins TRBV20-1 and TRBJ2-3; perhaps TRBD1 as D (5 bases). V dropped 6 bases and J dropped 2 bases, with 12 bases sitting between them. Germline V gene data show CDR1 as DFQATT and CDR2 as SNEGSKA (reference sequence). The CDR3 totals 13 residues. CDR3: CSARQSNTDTQYF. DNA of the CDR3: TGCAGTGCCAGACAGTCCAACACAGATACGCAGTATTTT.

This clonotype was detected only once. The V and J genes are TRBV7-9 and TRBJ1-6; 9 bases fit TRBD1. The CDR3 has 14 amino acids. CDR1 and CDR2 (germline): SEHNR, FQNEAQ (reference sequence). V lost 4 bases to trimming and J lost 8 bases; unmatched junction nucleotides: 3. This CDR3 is CASSSDRGYSPLHF. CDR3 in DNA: TGTGCCAGCAGCTCGGACAGGGGTTATTCACCCCTCCACTTT.

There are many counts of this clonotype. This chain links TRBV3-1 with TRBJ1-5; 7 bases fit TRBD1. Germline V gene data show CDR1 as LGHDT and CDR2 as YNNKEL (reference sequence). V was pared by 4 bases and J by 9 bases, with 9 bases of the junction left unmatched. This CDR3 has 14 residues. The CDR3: CASSRDRAPWPQHF. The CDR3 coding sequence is TGTGCCAGCAGCCGCGACAGGGCCCCTTGGCCCCAGCATTTT.

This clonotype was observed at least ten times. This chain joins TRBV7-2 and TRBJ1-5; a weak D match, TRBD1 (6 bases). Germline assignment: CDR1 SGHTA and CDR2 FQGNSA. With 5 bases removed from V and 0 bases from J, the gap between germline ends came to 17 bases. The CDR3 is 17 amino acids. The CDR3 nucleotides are TGTGCCAGCAGCCTAGAATGGGGGGCGGATAGCAATCAGCCCCAGCATTTT. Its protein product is CASSLEWGADSNQPQHF. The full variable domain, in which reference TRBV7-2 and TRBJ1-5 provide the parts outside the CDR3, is GAGVSQSPSNKVTEKGKDVELRCDPISGHTALYWYRQSLGQGLEFLIYFQGNSAPDKSGLPSDRFSAERTGGSVSTLTIQRTQQEDSAVYLCASSLEWGADSNQPQHFGDGTRLSIL.

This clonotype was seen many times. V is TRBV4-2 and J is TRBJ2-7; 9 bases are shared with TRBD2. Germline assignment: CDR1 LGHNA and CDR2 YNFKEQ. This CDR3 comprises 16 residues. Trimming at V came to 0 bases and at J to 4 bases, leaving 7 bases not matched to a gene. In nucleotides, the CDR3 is TGTGCCAGCAGCCAAGAGCGGGGGGGCCGGGGGTACGAGCAGTACTTC. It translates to CASSQERGGRGYEQYF.

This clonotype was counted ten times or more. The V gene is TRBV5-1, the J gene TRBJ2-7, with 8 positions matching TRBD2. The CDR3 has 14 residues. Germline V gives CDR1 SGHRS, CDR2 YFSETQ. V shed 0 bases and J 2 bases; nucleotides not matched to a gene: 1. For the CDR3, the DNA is TGCGCCAGCAGCTTGGAGCGGGAGCCCTACGAGCAGTACTTC. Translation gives CASSLEREPYEQYF.

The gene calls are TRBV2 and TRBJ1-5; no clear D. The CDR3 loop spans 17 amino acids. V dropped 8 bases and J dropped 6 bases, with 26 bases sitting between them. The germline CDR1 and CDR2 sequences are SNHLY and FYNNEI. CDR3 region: CASSPSSGVGFGQPQHF. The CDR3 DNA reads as TGTGCCAGCTCTCCTAGCAGTGGGGTTGGGTTTGGTCAGCCCCAGCATTTT.

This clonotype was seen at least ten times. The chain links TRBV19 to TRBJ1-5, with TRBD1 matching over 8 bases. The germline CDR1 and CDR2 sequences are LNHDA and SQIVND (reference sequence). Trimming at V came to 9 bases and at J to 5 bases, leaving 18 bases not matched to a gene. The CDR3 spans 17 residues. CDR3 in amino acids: CARPLGQGGLRDQPQHF. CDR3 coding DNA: TGTGCCAGGCCCCTTGGACAGGGAGGGTTAAGGGATCAGCCCCAGCATTTT.

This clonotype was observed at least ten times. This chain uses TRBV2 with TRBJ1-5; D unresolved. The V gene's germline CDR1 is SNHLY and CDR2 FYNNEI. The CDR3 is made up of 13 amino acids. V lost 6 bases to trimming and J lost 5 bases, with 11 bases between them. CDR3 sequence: CASRPRADQPQHF. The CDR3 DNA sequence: TGTGCCAGCAGGCCGCGGGCTGATCAGCCCCAGCATTTT.

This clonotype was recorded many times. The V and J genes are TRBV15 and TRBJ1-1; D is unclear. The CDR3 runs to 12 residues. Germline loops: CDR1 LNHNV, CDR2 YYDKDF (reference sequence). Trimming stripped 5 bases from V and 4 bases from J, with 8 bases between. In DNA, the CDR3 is TGTGCCACCAGCCAGGACGTCACTGAAGCTTTCTTT. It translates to CATSQDVTEAFF.

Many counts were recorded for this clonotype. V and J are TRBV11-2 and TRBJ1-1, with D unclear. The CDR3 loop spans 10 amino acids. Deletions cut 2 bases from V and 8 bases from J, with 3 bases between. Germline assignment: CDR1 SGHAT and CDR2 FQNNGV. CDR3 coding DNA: TGTGCCAGCAGCTTAAGGGAAGCTTTCTTT. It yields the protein CASSLREAFF.

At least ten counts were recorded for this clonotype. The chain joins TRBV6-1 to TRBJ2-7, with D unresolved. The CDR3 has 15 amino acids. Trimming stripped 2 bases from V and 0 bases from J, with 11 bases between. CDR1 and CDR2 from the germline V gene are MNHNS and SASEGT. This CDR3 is CASSEMPTPSYEQYF. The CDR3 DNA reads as TGTGCCAGCAGTGAAATGCCAACCCCCTCCTACGAGCAGTACTTC.

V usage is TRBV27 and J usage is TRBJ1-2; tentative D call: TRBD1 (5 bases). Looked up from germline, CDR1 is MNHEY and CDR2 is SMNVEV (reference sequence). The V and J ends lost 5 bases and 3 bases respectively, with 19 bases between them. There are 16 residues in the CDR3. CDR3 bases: TGTGCCAGCAGTCCCGGGACCGTACCGGGTTACTATGGCTACACCTTC. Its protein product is CASSPGTVPGYYGYTF.

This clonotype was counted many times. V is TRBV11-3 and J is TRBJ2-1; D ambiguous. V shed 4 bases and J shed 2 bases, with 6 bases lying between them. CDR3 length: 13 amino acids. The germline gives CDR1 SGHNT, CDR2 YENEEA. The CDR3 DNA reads TGTGCCAGCAGCTCGTACCCCTACAATGAGCAGTTCTTC. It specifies CASSSYPYNEQFF.

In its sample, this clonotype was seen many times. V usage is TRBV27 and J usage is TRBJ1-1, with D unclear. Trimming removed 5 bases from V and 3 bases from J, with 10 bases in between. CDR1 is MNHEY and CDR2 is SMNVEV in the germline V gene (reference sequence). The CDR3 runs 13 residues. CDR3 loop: CASSRRLDTEAFF. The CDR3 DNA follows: TGTGCCAGCAGTCGCCGATTGGACACTGAAGCTTTCTTT.

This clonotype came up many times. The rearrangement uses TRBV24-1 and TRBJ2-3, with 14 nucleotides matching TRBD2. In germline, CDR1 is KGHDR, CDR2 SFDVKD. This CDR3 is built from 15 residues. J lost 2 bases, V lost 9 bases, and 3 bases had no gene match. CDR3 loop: CATGTSGGNTDTQYF. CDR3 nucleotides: TGTGCCACCGGGACTAGCGGGGGCAACACAGATACGCAGTATTTT.

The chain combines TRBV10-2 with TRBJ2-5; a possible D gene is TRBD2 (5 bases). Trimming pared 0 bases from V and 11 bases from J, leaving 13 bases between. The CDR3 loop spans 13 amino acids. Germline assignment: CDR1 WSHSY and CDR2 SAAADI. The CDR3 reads CASSESFASSQYF. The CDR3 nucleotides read TGCGCCAGCAGTGAGTCGTTTGCTAGCTCTCAGTACTTC.

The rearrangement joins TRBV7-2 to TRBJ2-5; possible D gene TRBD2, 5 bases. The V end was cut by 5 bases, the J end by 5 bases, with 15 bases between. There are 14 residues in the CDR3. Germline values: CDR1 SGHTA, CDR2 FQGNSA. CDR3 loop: CASSHRSGGETQYF. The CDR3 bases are TGTGCCAGCAGCCACCGAAGCGGCGGGGAGACCCAGTACTTC.

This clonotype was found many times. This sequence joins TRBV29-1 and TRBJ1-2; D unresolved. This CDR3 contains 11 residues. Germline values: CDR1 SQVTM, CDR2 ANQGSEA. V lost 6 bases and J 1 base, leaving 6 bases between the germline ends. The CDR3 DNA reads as TGCAGCGTCTTCGATAACTATGGCTACACCTTC. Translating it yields CSVFDNYGYTF.

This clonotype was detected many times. The CDR3 loop is CASSRDSLYEQYF. The DNA of the CDR3 is TGCGCCAGCAGCAGGGATAGCCTCTACGAGCAGTACTTC. The chain joins TRBV10-2 to TRBJ2-7, with a possible D match to TRBD1 (5 bases). The V end was cut by 6 bases, the J end by 3 bases, with 12 bases between. This CDR3 has 13 amino acids. CDR1 WSHSY and CDR2 SAAADI come from the germline V gene.

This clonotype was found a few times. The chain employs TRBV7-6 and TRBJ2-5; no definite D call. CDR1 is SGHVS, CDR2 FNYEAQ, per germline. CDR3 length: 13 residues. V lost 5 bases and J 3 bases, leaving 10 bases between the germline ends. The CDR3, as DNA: TGTGCCAGCAGCCCCGGACCTAAAGAGACCCAGTACTTC. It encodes CASSPGPKETQYF.

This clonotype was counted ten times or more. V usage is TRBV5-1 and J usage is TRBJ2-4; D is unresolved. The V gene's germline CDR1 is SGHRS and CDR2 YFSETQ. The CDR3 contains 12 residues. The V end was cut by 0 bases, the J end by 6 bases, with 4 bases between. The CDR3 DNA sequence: TGCGCCAGCAGCTTGGCGGGAAACATTCAGTACTTC. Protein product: CASSLAGNIQYF.

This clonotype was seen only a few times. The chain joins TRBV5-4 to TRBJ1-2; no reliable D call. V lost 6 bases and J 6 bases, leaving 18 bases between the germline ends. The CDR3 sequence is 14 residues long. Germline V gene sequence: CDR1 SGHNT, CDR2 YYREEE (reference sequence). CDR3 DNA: TGTGCCAGCACCCTCGGTTGGGGAAGGGATGGCTACACCTTC. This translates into CASTLGWGRDGYTF.